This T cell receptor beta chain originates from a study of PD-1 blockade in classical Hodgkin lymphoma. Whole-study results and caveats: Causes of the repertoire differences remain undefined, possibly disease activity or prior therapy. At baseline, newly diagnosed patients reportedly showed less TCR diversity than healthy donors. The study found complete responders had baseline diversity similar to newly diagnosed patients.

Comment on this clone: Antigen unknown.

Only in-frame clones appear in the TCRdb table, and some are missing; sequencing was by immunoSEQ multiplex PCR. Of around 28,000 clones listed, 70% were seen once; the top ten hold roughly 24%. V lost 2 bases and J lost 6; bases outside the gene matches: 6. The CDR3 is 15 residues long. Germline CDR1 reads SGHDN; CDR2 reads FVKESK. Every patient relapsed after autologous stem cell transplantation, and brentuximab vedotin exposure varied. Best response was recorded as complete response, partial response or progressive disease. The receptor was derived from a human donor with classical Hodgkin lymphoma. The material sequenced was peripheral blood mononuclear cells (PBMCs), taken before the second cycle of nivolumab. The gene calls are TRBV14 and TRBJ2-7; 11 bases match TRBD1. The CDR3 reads CASSQRTGGSSEQYF. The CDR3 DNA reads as TGTGCCAGCAGCCAAAGGACAGGGGGCTCTTCCGAGCAGTACTTC.